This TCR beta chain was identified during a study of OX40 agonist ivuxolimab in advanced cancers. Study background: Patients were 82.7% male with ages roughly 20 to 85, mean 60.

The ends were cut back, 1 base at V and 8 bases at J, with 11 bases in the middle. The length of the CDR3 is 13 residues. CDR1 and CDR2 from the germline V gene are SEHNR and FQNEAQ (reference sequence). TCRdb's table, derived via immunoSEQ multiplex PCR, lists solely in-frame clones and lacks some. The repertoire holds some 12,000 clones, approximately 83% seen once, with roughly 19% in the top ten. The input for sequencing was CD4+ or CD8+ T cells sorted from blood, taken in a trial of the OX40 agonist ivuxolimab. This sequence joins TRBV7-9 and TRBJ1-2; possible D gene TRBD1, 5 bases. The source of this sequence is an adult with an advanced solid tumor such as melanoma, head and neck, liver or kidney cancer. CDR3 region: CASSLVRAQGYTF. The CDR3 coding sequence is TGTGCCAGCAGCTTAGTCAGGGCCCAAGGCTACACCTTC.